Described below is a single T cell receptor beta chain sequence and its context. Antigen unknown. These data come from a study of T-cell memory formation after mild COVID-19. Study conclusions and caveats: Pre-infection memory showed some responding clones, and this suggested that cross-reactive memory joined.

5'RACE with constant-segment primers built TCRalpha and TCRbeta cDNA libraries with UMIs. From the 5' RACE reads, TCRdb called clonotypes with MiXCR, one entry per CDR3 protein. The sample includes 200,000 to 300,000 distinct CDR3 sequences, approximately 15% seen only once; the top ten take more than 2%. Trimming left V 4 bases short and J 5 bases short, with 12 bases between. The CDR3 is made up of 13 amino acids. The chain is built from TRBV12-3 or TRBV12-4 and TRBJ2-7; D perhaps matches TRBD1 (5 bases). The sequencing input was PBMCs or a T cell subset sorted from them (not recorded which). The receptor was derived from an adult woman who had mild COVID-19 (a few samples of this study predate the infection). Cell type and time point are not known. CDR3 amino acids: CASSSQVVNEQYF. Here the CDR3 DNA reads TGTGCCAGCAGTTCACAGGTTGTGAACGAGCAGTACTTC.